This entry lists 10 T cell receptor beta chains sequenced from one sample in a study of blood T cells in healthy people across ages. It was with a sample-barcoded 5' primer and a J-beta primer mix that a second PCR of about 7 to 12 cycles was run. TCRdb used MiXCR to reprocess the 5' RACE reads, holding one entry per CDR3 protein. The sample contains roughly 1,700,000 distinct CDR3 sequences, 28% of which appear only once. What was sequenced was blood. Receptor source: a woman in her twenties or thirties in good health.

This rearrangement joins TRBV4-3 to TRBJ2-7; D unclear. The CDR3 covers 13 residues. The V gene's germline CDR1 is LGHNA and CDR2 YSLEER. V was shortened by 2 bases and J by 3 bases, with 8 bases between the two germline ends. In DNA, the CDR3 is TGCGCCAGCAGCCAAAGTCTACGCTACGAGCAGTACTTC. Translation gives CASSQSLRYEQYF.

The chain carries TRBV4-1 and TRBJ1-1, with 7 bases aligning to TRBD1. In germline, CDR1 is MGHRA, CDR2 YSYEKL. V gave up 4 bases and J gave up 1 base; unmatched junction bases: 6. This CDR3 comprises 15 residues. DNA for the CDR3: TGCGCCAGCAGCCGACCAGGGACAGAGAACACTGAAGCTTTCTTT. Protein sequence: CASSRPGTENTEAFF.

This chain links TRBV3-1 with TRBJ2-4; 12 bases line up with TRBD2. V lost 1 base to trimming and J lost 6 bases; unmatched junction nucleotides: 1. CDR1 is LGHDT and CDR2 is YNNKEL in the germline V gene (reference sequence). The CDR3 has 15 amino acids. The CDR3 here is CASSQVTSGGNIQYF. The CDR3 DNA reads as TGTGCCAGCAGCCAAGTGACTAGCGGGGGAAACATTCAGTACTTC. The whole variable domain, remainder taken from reference TRBV3-1 and TRBJ2-4, is DTAVSQTPKYLVTQMGNDKSIKCEQNLGHDTMYWYKQDSKKFLKIMFSYNNKELIINETVPNRFSPKSPDKAHLNLHINSLELGDSAVYFCASSQVTSGGNIQYFGAGTRLSVL.

This clonotype was counted ten times or more. The chain combines TRBV4-1 with TRBJ2-7, with D perhaps TRBD2 (6 bases). This CDR3 has 16 amino acids. V was shortened by 0 bases and J by 0 bases, with 12 bases between the two germline ends. Germline V gene data show CDR1 as MGHRA and CDR2 as YSYEKL. CDR3 nucleotides: TGCGCCAGCAGCCAAGATTCTGCGGGAAGCTCCTACGAGCAGTACTTC. Its protein is CASSQDSAGSSYEQYF.

This sequence joins TRBV14 and TRBJ2-2; D uncertain. CDR1 is SGHDN and CDR2 is FVKESK in the germline V gene. Trimming shortened V by 1 base and J by 7 bases, and 13 bases separated the two germline ends. This CDR3 contains 15 residues. The CDR3 coding sequence is TGTGCCAGCAGCCAAGCTCCTACCCCGAACGGGGAGCTGTTTTTT. This gives the protein CASSQAPTPNGELFF.

A single count supports this clonotype. Its ends do not fully match the called genes, so a read error is possible. V is TRBV20-1 and J is TRBJ1-2; D unresolved. CDR3 length: 12 residues. The germline V gene has CDR1 DFQATT and CDR2 SNEGSKA (reference sequence). In nucleotides, the CDR3 is TGCAGTGCTAGAGATAGTGACTATAGCTACACCTTC. Translating it yields CSARDSDYSYTF.

This clonotype has more than one count but fewer than ten. V usage is TRBV6-6 and J usage is TRBJ2-2; D may be TRBD1 (6 bases). In germline, CDR1 is MNHNY, CDR2 SVGAGI (reference sequence). The CDR3 spans 15 residues. V lost 6 bases, J lost 1 base, and 12 bases lay in between. In DNA form, the CDR3 reads TGTGCCAGCAGGCCACTCAGGGGGAACACCGGGGAGCTGTTTTTT. Its translation: CASRPLRGNTGELFF.

This clonotype was observed a handful of times. The rearrangement joins TRBV12-3 or TRBV12-4 to TRBJ2-1; TRBD2 matches at 13 bases. The CDR3 length is 20 residues. V lost 5 bases to trimming and J lost 0 bases; unmatched junction nucleotides: 13. The CDR3 bases are TGTGCCAGCAGTCCCACCTTCGGGACTAGCGGGGAGAGCTCCTACAATGAGCAGTTCTTC. It is translated as CASSPTFGTSGESSYNEQFF.

The chain recombines TRBV27 with TRBJ1-2, with D unresolved. The CDR3 has 13 residues. Between the trimmed V and J ends, which lost 2 bases and 7 bases, there was a span of 11 bases. Germline values: CDR1 MNHEY, CDR2 SMNVEV (reference sequence). In DNA, the CDR3 is TGTGCCAGCAGTTTAAATAGGGCTAGTGGCTACACCTTC. Translated, it gives CASSLNRASGYTF.

J is TRBJ1-2 and V is TRBV3-1; D gene ambiguous. The CDR3 has 13 amino acids. The germline V gene encodes CDR1 LGHDT and CDR2 YNNKEL (reference sequence). V gave up 5 bases and J gave up 6 bases, with 13 bases separating them. The CDR3 spells CASSGDGTHGYTF. In nucleotides, the CDR3 is TGTGCCAGCAGCGGTGACGGAACGCATGGCTACACCTTC.